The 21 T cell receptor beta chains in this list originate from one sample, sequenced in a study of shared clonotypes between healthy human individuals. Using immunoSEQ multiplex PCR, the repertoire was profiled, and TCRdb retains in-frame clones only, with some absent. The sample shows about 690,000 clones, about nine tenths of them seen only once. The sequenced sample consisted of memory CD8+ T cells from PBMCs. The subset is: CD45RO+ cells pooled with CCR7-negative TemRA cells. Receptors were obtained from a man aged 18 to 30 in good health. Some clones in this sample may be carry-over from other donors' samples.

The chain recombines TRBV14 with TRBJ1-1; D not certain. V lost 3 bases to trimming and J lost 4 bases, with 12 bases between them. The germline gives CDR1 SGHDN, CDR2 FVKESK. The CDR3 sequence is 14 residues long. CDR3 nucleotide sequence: TGTGCCAGCAGCCAGTGGAGGGATGGCACTGAAGCTTTCTTT. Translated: CASSQWRDGTEAFF.

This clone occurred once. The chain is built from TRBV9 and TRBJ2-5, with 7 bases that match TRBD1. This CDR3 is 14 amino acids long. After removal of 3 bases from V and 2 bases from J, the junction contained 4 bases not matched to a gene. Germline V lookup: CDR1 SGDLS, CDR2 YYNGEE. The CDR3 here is CASSAQGDQETQYF. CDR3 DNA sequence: TGTGCCAGCAGCGCCCAGGGGGATCAAGAGACCCAGTACTTC.

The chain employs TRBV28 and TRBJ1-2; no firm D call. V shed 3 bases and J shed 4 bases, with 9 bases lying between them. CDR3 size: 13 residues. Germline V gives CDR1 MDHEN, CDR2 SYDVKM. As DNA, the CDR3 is TGTGCCAGCAGTTTTTATATCGCCTATGGCTACACCTTC. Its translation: CASSFYIAYGYTF.

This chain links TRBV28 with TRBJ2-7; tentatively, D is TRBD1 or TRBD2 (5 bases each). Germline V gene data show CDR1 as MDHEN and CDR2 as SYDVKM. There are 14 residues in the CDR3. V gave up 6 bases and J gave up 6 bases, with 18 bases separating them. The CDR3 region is CASRPGTALGEQYF. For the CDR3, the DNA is TGTGCCAGCAGGCCCGGGACGGCCTTAGGCGAGCAGTACTTC. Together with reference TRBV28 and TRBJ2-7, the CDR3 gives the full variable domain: DVKVTQSSRYLVKRTGEKVFLECVQDMDHENMFWYRQDPGLGLRLIYFSYDVKMKEKGDIPEGYSVSREKKERFSLILESASTNQTSMYLCASRPGTALGEQYFGPGTRLTVT.

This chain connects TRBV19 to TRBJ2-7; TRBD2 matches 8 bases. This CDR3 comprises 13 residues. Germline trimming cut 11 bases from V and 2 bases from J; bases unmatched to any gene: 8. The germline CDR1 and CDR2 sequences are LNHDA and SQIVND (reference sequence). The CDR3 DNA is TGTGCCTCCGGGGGGGAGCCCGCCTACGAGCAGTACTTC. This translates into CASGGEPAYEQYF.

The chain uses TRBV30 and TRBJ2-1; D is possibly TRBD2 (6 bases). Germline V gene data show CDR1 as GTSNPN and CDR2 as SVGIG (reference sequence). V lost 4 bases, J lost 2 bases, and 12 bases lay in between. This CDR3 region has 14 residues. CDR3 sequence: CAWTGRGTYNEQFF. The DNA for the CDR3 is TGTGCCTGGACGGGGCGGGGCACCTACAATGAGCAGTTCTTC.

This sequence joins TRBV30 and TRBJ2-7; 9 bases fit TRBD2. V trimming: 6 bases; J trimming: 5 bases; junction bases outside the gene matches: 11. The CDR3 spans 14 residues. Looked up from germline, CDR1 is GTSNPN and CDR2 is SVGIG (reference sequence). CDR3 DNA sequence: TGTGCCTGTTTCACCGGGACTAGCTACAACGAGCAGTACTTC. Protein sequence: CACFTGTSYNEQYF.

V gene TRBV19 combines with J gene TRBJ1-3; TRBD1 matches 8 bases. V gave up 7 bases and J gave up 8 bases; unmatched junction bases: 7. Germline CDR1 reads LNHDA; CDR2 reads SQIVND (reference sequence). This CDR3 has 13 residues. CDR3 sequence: CASTSGGRDTIYF. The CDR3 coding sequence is TGTGCCAGTACATCAGGGGGCCGCGACACCATATATTTT.

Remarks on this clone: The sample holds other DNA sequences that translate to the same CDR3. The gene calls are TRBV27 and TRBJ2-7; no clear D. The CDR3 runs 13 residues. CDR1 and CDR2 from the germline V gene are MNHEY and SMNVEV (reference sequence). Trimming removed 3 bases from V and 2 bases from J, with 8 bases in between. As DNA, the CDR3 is TGTGCCAGCAGTTTTGGCGCCACCTACGAGCAGTACTTC. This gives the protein CASSFGATYEQYF.

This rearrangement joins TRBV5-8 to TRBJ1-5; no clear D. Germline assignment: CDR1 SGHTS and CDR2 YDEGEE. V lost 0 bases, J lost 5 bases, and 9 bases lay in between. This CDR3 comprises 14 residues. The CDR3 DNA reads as TGTGCCAGCAGCTTGGAGGTCCCAGATCAGCCCCAGCATTTT. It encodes CASSLEVPDQPQHF.

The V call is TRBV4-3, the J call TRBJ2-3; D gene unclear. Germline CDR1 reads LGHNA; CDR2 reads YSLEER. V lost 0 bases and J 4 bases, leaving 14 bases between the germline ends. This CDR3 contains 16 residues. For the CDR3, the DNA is TGCGCCAGCAGCCAAGATAGCAGAATCTTGGCAGATACGCAGTATTTT. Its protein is CASSQDSRILADTQYF.

In DNA form, the CDR3 reads TGTGCCAGCAGCTTAGCAGGTAACACCTACGAGCAGTACTTC. Its translation: CASSLAGNTYEQYF. This chain uses TRBV7-9 with TRBJ2-7; D is undetermined. Germline V CDR1 and CDR2: SEHNR, FQNEAQ (reference sequence). Trimming removed 0 bases from V and 2 bases from J, with 8 bases in between. The CDR3 contains 14 residues.

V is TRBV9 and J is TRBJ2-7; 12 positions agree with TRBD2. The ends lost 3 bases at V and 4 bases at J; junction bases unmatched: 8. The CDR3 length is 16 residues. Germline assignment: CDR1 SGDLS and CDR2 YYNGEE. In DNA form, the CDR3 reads TGTGCCAGCAGCGCCGAACTAGCGGGAGGTGTATACGAGCAGTACTTC. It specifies CASSAELAGGVYEQYF.

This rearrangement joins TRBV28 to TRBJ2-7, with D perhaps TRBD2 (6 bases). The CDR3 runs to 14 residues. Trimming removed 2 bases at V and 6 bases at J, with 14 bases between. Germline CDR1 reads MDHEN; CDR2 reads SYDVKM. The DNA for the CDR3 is TGTGCCAGCAGTTTAAGGGTCTGGACTACCGAGCAGTACTTC. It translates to CASSLRVWTTEQYF. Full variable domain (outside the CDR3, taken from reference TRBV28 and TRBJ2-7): DVKVTQSSRYLVKRTGEKVFLECVQDMDHENMFWYRQDPGLGLRLIYFSYDVKMKEKGDIPEGYSVSREKKERFSLILESASTNQTSMYLCASSLRVWTTEQYFGPGTRLTVT.

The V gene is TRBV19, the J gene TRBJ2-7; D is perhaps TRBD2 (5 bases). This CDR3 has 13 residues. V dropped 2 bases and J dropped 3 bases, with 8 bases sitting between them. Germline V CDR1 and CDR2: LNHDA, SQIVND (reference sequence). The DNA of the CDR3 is TGTGCCAGTAGTATAAGAGGGTTCTACGAGCAGTACTTC. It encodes CASSIRGFYEQYF.

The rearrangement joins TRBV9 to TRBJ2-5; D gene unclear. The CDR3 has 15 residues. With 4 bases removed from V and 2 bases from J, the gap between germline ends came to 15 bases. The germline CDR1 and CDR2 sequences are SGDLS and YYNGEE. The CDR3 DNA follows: TGTGCCAGCAGCCCATGGATTAACCCTCAAGAGACCCAGTACTTC. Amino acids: CASSPWINPQETQYF.

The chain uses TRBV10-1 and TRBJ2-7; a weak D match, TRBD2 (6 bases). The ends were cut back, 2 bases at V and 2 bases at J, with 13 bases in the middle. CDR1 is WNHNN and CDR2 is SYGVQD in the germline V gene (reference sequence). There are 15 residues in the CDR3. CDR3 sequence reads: CASSEGLGGTYEQYF. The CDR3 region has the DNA TGCGCCAGCAGTGAGGGTTTAGGCGGGACCTACGAGCAGTACTTC.

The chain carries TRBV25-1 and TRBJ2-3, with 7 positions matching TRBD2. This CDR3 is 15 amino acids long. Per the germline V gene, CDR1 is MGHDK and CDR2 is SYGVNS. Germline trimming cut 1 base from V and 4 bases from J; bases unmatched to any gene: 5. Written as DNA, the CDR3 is TGTGCCAGCAGTGAATGGGGGGGTGGCTCAGATACGCAGTATTTT. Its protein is CASSEWGGGSDTQYF.

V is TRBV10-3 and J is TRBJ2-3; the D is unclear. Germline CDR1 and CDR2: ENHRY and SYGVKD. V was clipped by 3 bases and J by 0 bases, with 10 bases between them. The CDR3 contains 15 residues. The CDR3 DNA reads TGTGCCATCAGTGACCCGGCGGCAAGCACAGATACGCAGTATTTT. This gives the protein CAISDPAASTDTQYF.

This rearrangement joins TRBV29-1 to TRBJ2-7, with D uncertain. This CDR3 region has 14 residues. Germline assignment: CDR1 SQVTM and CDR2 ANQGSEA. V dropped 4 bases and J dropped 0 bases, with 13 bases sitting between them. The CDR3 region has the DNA TGCAGCGTTGTGGGGTGGCGTAGCTCCTACGAGCAGTACTTC. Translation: CSVVGWRSSYEQYF.

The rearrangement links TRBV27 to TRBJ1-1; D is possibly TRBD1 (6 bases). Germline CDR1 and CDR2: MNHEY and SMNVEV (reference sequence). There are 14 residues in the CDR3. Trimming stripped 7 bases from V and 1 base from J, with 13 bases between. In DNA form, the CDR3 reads TGTGCCAGCATTCCCTGGGGGGCGAACACTGAAGCTTTCTTT. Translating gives CASIPWGANTEAFF.